This T cell receptor beta chain was sequenced for a study of cytomegalovirus exposure and HLA in healthy donors. This clone was observed a single time. Its antigen remains unknown. The PCR made use of 60 Vbeta and 13 Jbeta primers. TCRdb's table, derived via immunoSEQ multiplex PCR, lists solely in-frame clones and lacks some. This sample yields 180,000 or so clones, of which roughly 76% are seen a single time; approximately 5% belongs to the top ten. Trimming removed 0 bases at V and 3 bases at J, with 13 bases between. The CDR3 contains 16 residues. The germline V gene has CDR1 LGHNA and CDR2 YSLEER. Study-wide results and caveats: Presence/absence analyses rested on an assumption that sequencing depth was roughly uniform across donors.

The source material was PBMCs. The source is a woman aged 18-29 years in good health and CMV-seropositive. The chain has TRBV4-3 and TRBJ2-3, with D possibly TRBD2 on 6 matching bases. As DNA, the CDR3 is TGCGCCAGCAGCCAAGATTTGGGGGGACTGACAGATACGCAGTATTTT. Its translation: CASSQDLGGLTDTQYF.